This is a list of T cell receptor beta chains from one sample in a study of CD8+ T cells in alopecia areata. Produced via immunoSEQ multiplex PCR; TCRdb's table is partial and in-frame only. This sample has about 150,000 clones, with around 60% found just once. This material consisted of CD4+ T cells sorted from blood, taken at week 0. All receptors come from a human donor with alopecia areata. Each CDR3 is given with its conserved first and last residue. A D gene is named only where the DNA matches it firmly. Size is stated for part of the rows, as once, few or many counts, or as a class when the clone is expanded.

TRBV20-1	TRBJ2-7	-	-	TGCAGTGCTACCGCCGACGACGAGCAGTACTTC	CSATADDEQYF
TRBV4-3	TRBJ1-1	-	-	TGCGCCAGCAGCCAAGATATCAACACTGAAGCTTTCTTT	CASSQDINTEAFF
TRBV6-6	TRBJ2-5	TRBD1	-	TGTGCCAGCGGGCGGGACAGGGTAGAGACCCAGTACTTC	CASGRDRVETQYF
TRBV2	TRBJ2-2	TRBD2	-	TGTGCCAGCAGGCCCGCTAGCGGGGGAAACACCGGGGAGCTGTTTTTT	CASRPASGGNTGELFF
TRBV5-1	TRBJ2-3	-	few	TGCGCCAGCAGCTTGGAGGGTTACACAGATACGCAGTATTTT	CASSLEGYTDTQYF
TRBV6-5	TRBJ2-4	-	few	TGTGCCAGCAGCCCAATAGCCAAAAACATTCAGTACTTC	CASSPIAKNIQYF
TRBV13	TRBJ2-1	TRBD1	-	TGTGCCAGCAGCTTCCGGGACAGTTACAATGAGCAGTTCTTC	CASSFRDSYNEQFF
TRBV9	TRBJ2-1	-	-	TGTGCCAGCAGCGTACGAGCGGACAGCCTATACAATGAGCAGTTCTTC	CASSVRADSLYNEQFF
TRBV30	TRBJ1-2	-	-	TGTGCCTGGAAGGGGGGCAACTATGGCTACACCTTC	CAWKGGNYGYTF
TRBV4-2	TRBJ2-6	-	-	TGTGCCAGCAGCCAGGTCTCTGGGGCCAACGTCCTGACTTTC	CASSQVSGANVLTF
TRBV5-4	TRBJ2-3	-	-	TGTGCCAGCAGCTTGCGGCCGGGACAACGCACAGATACGCAGTATTTT	CASSLRPGQRTDTQYF
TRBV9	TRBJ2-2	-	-	TGTGCCAGCAGCGGGGTGGCGAACACCGGGGAGCTGTTTTTT	CASSGVANTGELFF
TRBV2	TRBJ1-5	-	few	TGTGCCAGCAGGACGAGGGTTGGTCAGCCCCAGCATTTT	CASRTRVGQPQHF
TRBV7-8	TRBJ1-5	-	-	TGTGCCAGCAGCCTATCGGTAGGCGGATTTCAAAATCAGCCCCAGCATTTT	CASSLSVGGFQNQPQHF
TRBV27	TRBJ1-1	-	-	TGTGCCAGCTCAAGGGAGGGGACTGAAGCTTTCTTT	CASSREGTEAFF